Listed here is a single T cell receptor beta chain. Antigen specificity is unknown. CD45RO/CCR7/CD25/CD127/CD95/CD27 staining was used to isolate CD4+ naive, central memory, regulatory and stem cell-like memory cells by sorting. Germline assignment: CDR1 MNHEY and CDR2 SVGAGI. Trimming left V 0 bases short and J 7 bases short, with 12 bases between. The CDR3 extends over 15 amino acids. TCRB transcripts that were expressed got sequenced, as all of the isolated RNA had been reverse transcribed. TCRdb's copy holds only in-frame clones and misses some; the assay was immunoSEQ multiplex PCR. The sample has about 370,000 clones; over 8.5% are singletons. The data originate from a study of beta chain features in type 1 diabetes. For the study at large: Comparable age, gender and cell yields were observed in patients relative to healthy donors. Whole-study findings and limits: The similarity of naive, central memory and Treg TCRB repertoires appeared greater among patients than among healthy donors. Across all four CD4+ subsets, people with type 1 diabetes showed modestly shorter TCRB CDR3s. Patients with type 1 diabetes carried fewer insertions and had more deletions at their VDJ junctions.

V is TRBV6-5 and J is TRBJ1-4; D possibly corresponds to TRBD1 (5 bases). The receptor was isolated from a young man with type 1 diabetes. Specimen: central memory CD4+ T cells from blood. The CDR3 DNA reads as TGTGCCAGCAGTTACTCAAACAGGTTTGGTGAAAAACTGTTTTTT. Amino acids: CASSYSNRFGEKLFF.